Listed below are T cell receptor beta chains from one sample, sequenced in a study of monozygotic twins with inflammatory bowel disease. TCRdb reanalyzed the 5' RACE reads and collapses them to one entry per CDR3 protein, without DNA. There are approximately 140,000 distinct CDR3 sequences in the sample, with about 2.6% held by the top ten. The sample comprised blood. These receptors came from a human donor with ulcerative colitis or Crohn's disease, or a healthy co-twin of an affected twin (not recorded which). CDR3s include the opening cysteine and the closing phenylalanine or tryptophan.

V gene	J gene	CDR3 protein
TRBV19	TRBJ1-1	CATLGRGYTEAFF
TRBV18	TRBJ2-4	CASSPRPNIQYF
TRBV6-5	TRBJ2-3	CASSYIRGGGTDTQYF
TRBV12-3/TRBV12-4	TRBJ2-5	CASSMDRGLQETQYF
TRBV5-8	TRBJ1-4	CASRPPWGQINEKLFF
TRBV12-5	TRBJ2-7	CASARYGQVSYEQYF
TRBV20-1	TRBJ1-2	CSARDTRRTVFGYTF
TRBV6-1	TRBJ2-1	CASSEDGLYNEQFF
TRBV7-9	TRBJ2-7	CASSLVDHEQYF
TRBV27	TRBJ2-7	CASSFQGARYEQYF
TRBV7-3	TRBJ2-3	CASSLYSATDTQYF
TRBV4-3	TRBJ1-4	CASSHDRDEKLFF
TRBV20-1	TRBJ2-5	CSARAPNLRETQYF
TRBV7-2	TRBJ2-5	CASSSGLAGGRETQYF
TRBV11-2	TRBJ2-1	CASSLDRGAPFNEQFF
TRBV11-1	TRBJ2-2	CASRIPRTGTTGELFF
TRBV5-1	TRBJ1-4	CASSSRDPGEKLFF
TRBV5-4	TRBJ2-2	CASSLALNAGELFF
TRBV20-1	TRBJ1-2	CSARGSGASKDGYTF
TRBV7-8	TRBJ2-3	CASTKRPDTQYF